These 22 T cell receptor beta chains came from one sample sequenced in a study of blood T cell repertoires in COVID-19. Assay: immunoSEQ multiplex PCR; the TCRdb copy retains only in-frame clones and omits some. The table lists about 78,000 clones, roughly 90% of them singletons. Sequencing was carried out using peripheral blood. The receptors originated from a woman aged 80 or over with acute or convalescent COVID-19.

The V gene is TRBV5-4, the J gene TRBJ1-1, with D uncertain. The germline V gene has CDR1 SGHNT and CDR2 YYREEE (reference sequence). CDR3 length equals 17 residues. The V and J ends lost 4 bases and 5 bases respectively, with 24 bases between them. The CDR3 coding sequence is TGTGCCAGCAGCCCGGACGGAAGGAGCCCCCGGGAAACTGAAGCTTTCTTT. Amino acids: CASSPDGRSPRETEAFF.

This rearrangement joins TRBV5-1 to TRBJ2-1; the match to TRBD2 covers 13 bases. Germline CDR1 is SGHRS and CDR2 is YFSETQ. The CDR3 is made up of 16 amino acids. After removal of 4 bases from V and 2 bases from J, the junction contained 3 bases not matched to a gene. The CDR3 DNA follows: TGCGCCAGCAGCCCCGGACTAGCGGGAGCCTACAATGAGCAGTTCTTC. Protein: CASSPGLAGAYNEQFF.

The V and J genes are TRBV28 and TRBJ1-1; 9 bases are a match to TRBD1. J was trimmed by 3 bases and V by 7 bases; bases with no gene match: 15. Germline values: CDR1 MDHEN, CDR2 SYDVKM. This CDR3 has 17 amino acids. CDR3 in DNA: TGTGCCAGCACCCCCCGCATCGGAAGGGACAGGGACACTGAAGCTTTCTTT. This codes for CASTPRIGRDRDTEAFF.

In its sample, this clone was seen once. This chain uses TRBV6-5 with TRBJ1-2, with unresolved D. The CDR3 runs 13 residues. Per the germline V gene, CDR1 is MNHEY and CDR2 is SVGAGI. V was shortened by 3 bases and J by 5 bases, with 10 bases between the two germline ends. The CDR3 here is CASSYNSQYGYTF. The CDR3 DNA sequence: TGTGCCAGCAGTTATAACAGCCAGTATGGCTACACCTTC.

The chain uses TRBV5-6 and TRBJ1-1; D call uncertain. The CDR3 has 12 residues. Looked up from germline, CDR1 is SGHDT and CDR2 is YYEEEE. The V gene lost 4 bases and the J gene lost 7 bases, with 11 bases spanning the gap. The DNA of the CDR3 is TGTGCCAGCAGCGTCCCTAGCGGTGAAGCTTTCTTT. Protein: CASSVPSGEAFF.

V is TRBV4-2 and J is TRBJ1-2; 7 bases fit TRBD1. The germline gives CDR1 LGHNA, CDR2 YNFKEQ. With V trimmed by 4 bases and J by 4 bases, 0 bases remained unmatched. This CDR3 region has 12 residues. This CDR3 is CASSRTGYGYTF. The CDR3, as DNA: TGTGCCAGCAGCCGGACAGGCTATGGCTACACCTTC.

The CDR3 loop is CASSLEGQGYQPQHF. CDR3 sequence (DNA): TGTGCCAGCAGCCTAGAGGGACAGGGTTATCAGCCCCAGCATTTT. V gene TRBV5-5 combines with J gene TRBJ1-5; TRBD1 matches 9 bases. Trimming at V came to 4 bases and at J to 5 bases, leaving 7 bases not matched to a gene. Germline V gives CDR1 SGHKS, CDR2 YYEKEE (reference sequence). The CDR3 is 15 amino acids.

The V and J genes are TRBV4-1 and TRBJ1-5, with 7 bases aligning to TRBD1. J was trimmed by 6 bases and V by 6 bases; bases with no gene match: 11. The CDR3 consists of 15 residues. The germline V gene encodes CDR1 MGHRA and CDR2 YSYEKL. This CDR3 is CASRSGGGEGQPQHF. The CDR3 DNA is TGCGCCAGCAGGTCTGGAGGGGGCGAAGGTCAGCCCCAGCATTTT.

The chain links TRBV12-3 or TRBV12-4 to TRBJ1-6, with 9 bases matching TRBD1. The length of the CDR3 is 13 residues. The J segment lost 7 bases and the V segment lost 9 bases, leaving 4 bases of the junction unmatched. This CDR3 is CASGTGQNSPLHF. The CDR3 DNA sequence: TGTGCCAGTGGGACAGGGCAAAATTCACCCCTCCACTTT.

This CDR3 reads CASSPGTPPYGYTF. CDR3 nucleotides: TGTGCCAGCTCCCCCGGGACACCGCCCTATGGCTACACCTTC. The chain is built from TRBV2 and TRBJ1-2; D is perhaps TRBD1 (6 bases). In germline, CDR1 is SNHLY, CDR2 FYNNEI. CDR3 size: 14 residues. Trimming removed 8 bases at V and 4 bases at J, with 17 bases between.

The rearrangement joins TRBV6-6 to TRBJ1-5; TRBD1 agrees at 8 bases. This CDR3 is 15 amino acids long. CDR1 is MNHNY and CDR2 is SVGAGI in the germline V gene (reference sequence). The trim removed 6 bases at V and 7 bases at J, leaving 11 bases unmatched. The chain's CDR3 is CASRNPGQGSQPQHF. As DNA, the CDR3 is TGTGCCAGCAGAAACCCCGGACAGGGAAGCCAGCCCCAGCATTTT.

V is TRBV28 and J is TRBJ2-1; maybe TRBD2 (6 bases). Trimming took off 7 bases at V and 6 bases at J, with 13 bases between the two ends. Per germline, CDR1 MDHEN and CDR2 SYDVKM. The CDR3 is 13 residues long. CDR3 nucleotide sequence: TGTGCCAGCACCCGGGCGGGACCCAATGAGCAGTTCTTC. Amino acid sequence: CASTRAGPNEQFF.

Note on this clone: Compared with germline, one end of the junction differs, possibly owing to a read error. The chain combines TRBV28 with TRBJ2-7, with 9 bases aligning to TRBD1. This CDR3 comprises 15 residues. The V gene's germline CDR1 is MDHEN and CDR2 SYDVKM. For the CDR3, the DNA is TGTGCCAGCAGTAGCTCCGGGACAGGGAATTACGTGCAGTACTTC. It translates to CASSSSGTGNYVQYF.

The chain recombines TRBV5-4 with TRBJ1-6, with 9 bases aligning to TRBD1. The CDR3 covers 14 residues. Germline assignment: CDR1 SGHNT and CDR2 YYREEE (reference sequence). Trimming cost V 4 bases and J 8 bases; bases outside gene matches: 4. The CDR3 DNA reads TGTGCCAGCAGCGCCAGGACAGGGGATTCACCCCTCCACTTT. Its translation is CASSARTGDSPLHF.

The chain joins TRBV20-1 to TRBJ2-5; TRBD2 matches at 7 bases. The CDR3 extends over 15 amino acids. V lost 3 bases, J lost 2 bases, and 9 bases stayed unmatched. Germline V gene lookup returns CDR1 DFQATT and CDR2 SNEGSKA (reference sequence). CDR3 nucleotide sequence: TGCAGTGCTAGTACAACGGGAGGCCTACAAGAGACCCAGTACTTC. It translates to CSASTTGGLQETQYF.

V is TRBV6-5 and J is TRBJ1-5; 8 nucleotides align to TRBD1. V was pared by 5 bases and J by 4 bases, with 7 bases of the junction left unmatched. The CDR3 contains 15 residues. Germline V CDR1 and CDR2: MNHEY, SVGAGI. CDR3 amino acids: CASSPDRGVNQPQHF. As DNA, the CDR3 is TGTGCCAGCAGTCCAGACAGGGGCGTGAATCAGCCCCAGCATTTT.

V gene TRBV15 combines with J gene TRBJ1-3, with a possible D match to TRBD1 (5 bases). This CDR3 spans 16 amino acids. Germline V gene data show CDR1 as LNHNV and CDR2 as YYDKDF (reference sequence). V was clipped by 0 bases and J by 0 bases, with 9 bases between them. The CDR3: CATSRDRARSGNTIYF. The CDR3 nucleotides read TGTGCCACCAGCAGAGACAGGGCCCGCTCTGGAAACACCATATATTTT.

The chain joins TRBV9 to TRBJ2-3; possible D gene TRBD2, 5 bases. The germline gives CDR1 SGDLS, CDR2 YYNGEE. The CDR3 loop spans 15 amino acids. Trimming removed 3 bases at V and 0 bases at J, with 11 bases between. In nucleotides, the CDR3 is TGTGCCAGCAGCGACCTCGGGGTTAGCACAGATACGCAGTATTTT. Residues: CASSDLGVSTDTQYF. The variable domain in full, with the rest retrieved from reference TRBV9 and TRBJ2-3, is DSGVTQTPKHLITATGQRVTLRCSPRSGDLSVYWYQQSLDQGLQFLIQYYNGEERAKGNILERFSAQQFPDLHSELNLSSLELGDSALYFCASSDLGVSTDTQYFGPGTRLTVL.

This sequence joins TRBV11-3 and TRBJ2-1, with TRBD1 matching 10 bases. The CDR3 extends over 17 amino acids. CDR1 and CDR2 from the germline V gene are SGHNT and YENEEA. V lost 1 base, J lost 6 bases, and 9 bases stayed unmatched. CDR3 nucleotide sequence: TGTGCCAGCAGCTTAGGGCGCGGGACAGGGGCCCTCAATGAGCAGTTCTTC. This codes for CASSLGRGTGALNEQFF.

The chain uses TRBV21-1 and TRBJ2-7; no check of the table's D call, TRBD1, against the DNA was made. TRBV21-1 is deemed a pseudogene. The CDR3 consists of 15 residues. The chain's CDR3 is CASSKSQGARYEQYF. As DNA, the CDR3 is TGTGCCAGCAGCAAAAGTCAGGGGGCGCGGTACGAGCAGTACTTC.

The J gene is TRBJ2-5, the V gene TRBV5-5, with a tentative D call TRBD1 (8 bases). The germline V gene encodes CDR1 SGHKS and CDR2 YYEKEE (reference sequence). The CDR3 sequence is 13 residues long. The germline V and J ends were trimmed by 4 bases and 5 bases, with 12 bases remaining between them. The CDR3 DNA reads as TGTGCCAGCAGCCTACAGGGGGGGGAGACCCAGTACTTC. It yields the protein CASSLQGGETQYF.

This chain joins TRBV5-1 and TRBJ2-1; no clear D gene. V lost 4 bases and J lost 0, with 8 bases in between. The CDR3 spans 14 residues. CDR1 and CDR2 from the germline V gene are SGHRS and YFSETQ. CDR3 nucleotide sequence: TGCGCCAGCAGCGCCTTTAGCTCCTACAATGAGCAGTTCTTC. Its translation is CASSAFSSYNEQFF.